A single sample gave rise to the 18 T cell receptor beta chains below, sequenced in a study of blood T cells in healthy people across ages. For the second PCR, which ran for about 7 to 12 cycles, a sample-barcoded 5' primer and a J-beta primer mix were used. TCRdb independently ran MiXCR on the 5' RACE reads; one entry per CDR3 protein. The table shows 710,000 or so distinct CDR3 sequences, with 20% to 25% occurring only once. Input material: blood. The receptors come from a man between 65 and 79 years old in good health.

The rearrangement links TRBV29-1 to TRBJ2-3; 8 bases line up with TRBD2. Germline CDR1 SQVTM, CDR2 ANQGSEA. The CDR3 consists of 15 residues. Germline trimming cut 5 bases from V and 4 bases from J; bases unmatched to any gene: 11. The CDR3: CSVHLTSEAPDTQYF. The CDR3, as DNA: TGCAGCGTTCACCTGACTAGCGAGGCCCCAGATACGCAGTATTTT.

This clonotype was recorded only once. The chain couples TRBV6-5 to TRBJ2-3; 8 bases fit TRBD2. Trimming took 6 bases from V and 0 from J; bases not matched to a gene: 5. The CDR3 is 15 amino acids. Germline CDR1 and CDR2: MNHEY and SVGAGI. CDR3 nucleotides: TGTGCCAGCAGCCATAGCGGGGATAGCACAGATACGCAGTATTTT. Its protein is CASSHSGDSTDTQYF.

The V call is TRBV15, the J call TRBJ1-3; no reliable D call. In germline, CDR1 is LNHNV, CDR2 YYDKDF (reference sequence). V dropped 0 bases and J dropped 2 bases, with 8 bases sitting between them. This CDR3 region has 15 residues. In nucleotides, the CDR3 is TGTGCCACCAGCAGAGACAGGTTCCCTGGAAACACCATATATTTT. This translates into CATSRDRFPGNTIYF.

V and J are TRBV19 and TRBJ2-3; 8 positions match TRBD2. Germline V gene sequence: CDR1 LNHDA, CDR2 SQIVND (reference sequence). The CDR3 is made up of 14 amino acids. With 4 bases clipped from V and 7 bases from J, the junction kept 7 bases outside the gene matches. The CDR3 DNA reads as TGTGCCAGTAGTACGGGACTAGGGGCGAATACGCAGTATTTT. The encoded protein is CASSTGLGANTQYF.

The genes are TRBV27 and TRBJ1-2; D remains unclear. The CDR3 is 13 residues long. V was shortened by 5 bases and J by 6 bases, with 13 bases between the two germline ends. The germline V gene has CDR1 MNHEY and CDR2 SMNVEV (reference sequence). CDR3 protein: CASSPWSRDGYTF. The CDR3 bases are TGTGCCAGCAGTCCCTGGTCGCGGGATGGCTACACCTTC.

The V gene is TRBV7-2, the J gene TRBJ2-1, with 7 bases fitting TRBD2. V was pared by 5 bases and J by 6 bases, with 13 bases of the junction left unmatched. Germline CDR1 SGHTA, CDR2 FQGNSA. This CDR3 contains 16 residues. The CDR3 DNA is TGTGCCAGCAGCCTACAACTGGGGGGAGGGCCCAATGAGCAGTTCTTC. This encodes CASSLQLGGGPNEQFF.

V gene TRBV12-3 or TRBV12-4 combines with J gene TRBJ1-1, with a possible D match to TRBD1 (5 bases). Trimming left V 0 bases short and J 6 bases short, with 8 bases between. This CDR3 comprises 13 residues. CDR3 nucleotides: TGTGCCAGCAGTTTAGCCCCACAGGCTGAAGCTTTCTTT. Its translation: CASSLAPQAEAFF.

V is TRBV5-6 and J is TRBJ1-1, with 10 positions matching TRBD1. Germline CDR1 reads SGHDT; CDR2 reads YYEEEE. V dropped 3 bases and J dropped 5; count of bases not matched to a gene: 10. The CDR3 is made up of 16 amino acids. CDR3 DNA: TGTGCCAGCAGCTCCCCCCGGACAGGGGGAAAAACTGAAGCTTTCTTT. It specifies CASSSPRTGGKTEAFF.

There are a few counts of this clonotype. The J gene is TRBJ2-5, the V gene TRBV20-1, with a possible D match to TRBD2 (5 bases). The DNA end lines up better with TRBJ2-7; the J call may be wrong. The CDR3 has 14 residues. The germline V gene has CDR1 DFQATT and CDR2 SNEGSKA (reference sequence). The CDR3 here is CSAEPSLVLNEQYF. As DNA, the CDR3 is TGCAGTGCCGAACCGTCACTAGTTCTTAACGAGCAGTACTTC.

This clonotype was observed a handful of times. The rearrangement links TRBV6-2 or TRBV6-3 to TRBJ2-3; D not certain. Trimming took off 4 bases at V and 6 bases at J, with 11 bases between the two ends. CDR1 is MNHEY, CDR2 SVGEGT, per germline. This CDR3 has 13 residues. This CDR3 is CASSLDRLDTQYF. The DNA for the CDR3 is TGTGCCAGCAGTTTGGACCGGCTGGATACGCAGTATTTT.

This clonotype turned up a few times. At one boundary the junction diverges from the germline segment, which might be a read error. V usage is TRBV4-1 and J usage is TRBJ2-1; 9 nucleotides agree with TRBD1. CDR1 and CDR2 from the germline V gene are MGHRA and YSYEKL. This CDR3 region has 16 residues. CDR3 DNA: TGCACCAGCAGCCAATCGACAGGGGGTTTCGACAATGAGCAGTTCTTC. It translates to CTSSQSTGGFDNEQFF.

In its sample, this clonotype was seen a few times. A much bigger clone sits one base away, suggesting this may be a read error. The V gene is TRBV7-3, the J gene TRBJ2-1; TRBD2 matches 7 bases. The CDR3 has 15 residues. CDR1 is SGHTA, CDR2 FQGTGA, per germline. V was pared by 1 base and J by 8 bases, with 8 bases of the junction left unmatched. The CDR3 loop is CASSLSGGTIDEQFF. CDR3 sequence (DNA): TGTGCCAGCAGCTTAAGCGGGGGAACGATCGATGAGCAGTTCTTC. The whole variable domain, filled in from reference TRBV7-3 and TRBJ2-1, reads GAGVSQTPSNKVTEKGKYVELRCDPISGHTALYWYRQSLGQGPEFLIYFQGTGAADDSGLPNDRFFAVRPEGSVSTLKIQRTERGDSAVYLCASSLSGGTIDEQFFGPGTRLTVL.

In this sample, this clonotype turned up a few times. The chain is built from TRBV29-1 and TRBJ1-1; D call uncertain. V was shortened by 4 bases and J by 0 bases, with 9 bases between the two germline ends. CDR3 length: 13 residues. Germline V gene lookup returns CDR1 SQVTM and CDR2 ANQGSEA. CDR3 sequence: CSVAPFMNTEAFF. In DNA form, the CDR3 reads TGCAGCGTTGCCCCATTCATGAACACTGAAGCTTTCTTT.

The chain recombines TRBV7-3 with TRBJ2-1, with a weak D call TRBD1 (6 bases). The CDR3 length is 14 residues. Germline loops: CDR1 SGHTA, CDR2 FQGTGA. Trimming took off 2 bases at V and 9 bases at J, with 14 bases between the two ends. The CDR3 spells CASSLYGVGGEQFF. DNA for the CDR3: TGTGCCAGCAGCTTATACGGAGTAGGGGGTGAGCAGTTCTTC. The full variable domain, completed using reference TRBV7-3 and TRBJ2-1, is GAGVSQTPSNKVTEKGKYVELRCDPISGHTALYWYRQSLGQGPEFLIYFQGTGAADDSGLPNDRFFAVRPEGSVSTLKIQRTERGDSAVYLCASSLYGVGGEQFFGPGTRLTVL.

The CDR3 protein is CSARDLGTGTLEQYF. The CDR3 DNA sequence: TGCAGTGCTAGAGATCTAGGAACAGGGACCCTTGAGCAGTACTTC. The chain couples TRBV20-1 to TRBJ2-1; the D gene is possibly TRBD1 (6 bases). The DNA matches TRBJ2-7 better at its end, which makes the J call doubtful. The CDR3 is 15 residues long. In germline, CDR1 is DFQATT, CDR2 SNEGSKA (reference sequence).

This rearrangement joins TRBV12-3 or TRBV12-4 to TRBJ2-2; 10 bases agree with TRBD2. CDR3 length: 15 amino acids. The trim removed 6 bases at V and 1 base at J, leaving 2 bases unmatched. The chain's CDR3 is CASSPSGRNTGELFF. The CDR3 nucleotides read TGTGCCAGCAGCCCTAGCGGGAGGAACACCGGGGAGCTGTTTTTT.

The chain has TRBV5-1 and TRBJ2-7, with TRBD1 identical over 7 bases. The CDR3 is made up of 15 amino acids. Looked up from germline, CDR1 is SGHRS and CDR2 is YFSETQ. The V and J ends lost 2 bases and 1 base, in that order; junction bases with no gene match: 6. The CDR3: CASSFSPTGSYEQYF. The DNA for the CDR3 is TGCGCCAGCAGCTTCTCGCCGACAGGGTCCTACGAGCAGTACTTC.

This chain links TRBV6-5 with TRBJ1-2, with D hard to call. V lost 2 bases to trimming and J lost 4 bases, with 14 bases between them. Germline V gene lookup returns CDR1 MNHEY and CDR2 SVGAGI. CDR3 length equals 15 residues. The CDR3 here is CASSYDVSRGYGYTF. CDR3 coding DNA: TGTGCCAGCAGTTACGACGTCTCACGGGGCTATGGCTACACCTTC.